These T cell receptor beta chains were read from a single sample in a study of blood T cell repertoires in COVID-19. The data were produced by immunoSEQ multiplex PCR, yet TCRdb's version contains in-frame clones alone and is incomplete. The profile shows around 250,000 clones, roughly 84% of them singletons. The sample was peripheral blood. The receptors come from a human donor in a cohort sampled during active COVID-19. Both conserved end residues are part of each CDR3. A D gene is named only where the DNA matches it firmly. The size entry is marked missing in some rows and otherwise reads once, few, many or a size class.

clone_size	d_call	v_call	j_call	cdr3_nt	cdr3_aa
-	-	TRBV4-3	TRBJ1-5	TGCGCCAGCAGCCAAGATCTCGGGGGTAATCAGCCCCAGCATTTT	CASSQDLGGNQPQHF
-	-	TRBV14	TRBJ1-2	TGTGCCAGCAGCCTGCCAGGTGGGGCCTATGGCTACACCTTC	CASSLPGGAYGYTF
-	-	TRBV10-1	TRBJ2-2	TGCGCCAGCAGTACAGGGACCAACACCGGGGAGCTGTTTTTT	CASSTGTNTGELFF
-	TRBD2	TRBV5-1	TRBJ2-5	TGCGCCAGCAGCTTGTGGGGCGGGAGGACCCAAGAGACCCAGTACTTC	CASSLWGGRTQETQYF
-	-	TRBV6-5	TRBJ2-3	TGTGCCAGCAGTTACACCGGGACACGCACAGATACGCAGTATTTT	CASSYTGTRTDTQYF
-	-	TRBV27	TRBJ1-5	TGTGCCAGCAGTTTAGCGGGGGCTTGGGGCAATCAGCCCCAGCATTTT	CASSLAGAWGNQPQHF
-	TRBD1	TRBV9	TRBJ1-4	TGTGCCAGCAGCGTAAGCCCCGCCGGGACAGATAATGAAAAACTGTTTTTT	CASSVSPAGTDNEKLFF
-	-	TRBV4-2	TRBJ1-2	TGTGCCAGCAGCCAAGACAGCAGGGTTGGCTACACCTTC	CASSQDSRVGYTF
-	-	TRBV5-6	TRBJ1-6	TGTGCCAGCAGCTTCAGGGTCGATAATTCACCCCTCCACTTT	CASSFRVDNSPLHF
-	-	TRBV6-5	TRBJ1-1	TGTGCCAGCACCCCGACAGCGGGCACTGAAGCTTTCTTT	CASTPTAGTEAFF
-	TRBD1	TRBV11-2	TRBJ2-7	TGTGCCAGCAGCTTAGGTCCGACAGGGGCCGAGCAGTACTTC	CASSLGPTGAEQYF
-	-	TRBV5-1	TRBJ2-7	TGCGCCAGCAGCTCGGGCGGACTCGACGACGAGCAGTACTTC	CASSSGGLDDEQYF
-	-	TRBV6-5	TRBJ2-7	TGTGCCAGCAAAGAACAGGGAAGGAACGAGCAGTACTTC	CASKEQGRNEQYF
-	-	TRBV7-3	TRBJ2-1	TGTGCCAGCAGCCCCTGGGACAAGGGCACCTCGAATGAGCAGTTCTTC	CASSPWDKGTSNEQFF
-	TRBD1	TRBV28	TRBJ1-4	TGTGCCAGCAGTTCTCCGGGACAGGGGGTAACTAATGAAAAACTGTTTTTT	CASSSPGQGVTNEKLFF
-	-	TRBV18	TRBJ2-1	TGTGCCAGCTCACCACAACCCCCTAGCTCCTACAATGAGCAGTTCTTC	CASSPQPPSSYNEQFF
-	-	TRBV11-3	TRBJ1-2	TGTGCCAGCAGCTCTGATCGGTCCTACTATGGCTACACCTTC	CASSSDRSYYGYTF
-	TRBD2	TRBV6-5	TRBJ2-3	TGTGCCACCCGAGCGGGAGTCGGCCCAGATACGCAGTATTTT	CATRAGVGPDTQYF
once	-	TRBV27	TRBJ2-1	TGTGCCAGCAGTTTTGACCAGGGAACAATCGTTGGGAGGTCCTACAATGAGCAGTTCTTC	CASSFDQGTIVGRSYNEQFF
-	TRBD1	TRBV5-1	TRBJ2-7	TGCGCCAGCAGCCAGGGTCGACAGGGTCTGGGCGAGCAGTACTTC	CASSQGRQGLGEQYF
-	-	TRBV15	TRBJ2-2	TGTGCCACCAGCAGAGAGACAGGACAAACCGGGGAGCTGTTTTTT	CATSRETGQTGELFF
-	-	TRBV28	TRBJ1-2	TGTGCCAGCAGTTTGGGCCTCTATGGCTACACCTTC	CASSLGLYGYTF
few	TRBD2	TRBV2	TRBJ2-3	TGTGCCAGCAGTGCTAGATTAGCGGGAGGGCCGACAGATACGCAGTATTTT	CASSARLAGGPTDTQYF
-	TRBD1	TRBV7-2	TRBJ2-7	TGTGCCAGCAGCAAAGGGCAGGGGGCTTTCGAGCAGTACTTC	CASSKGQGAFEQYF
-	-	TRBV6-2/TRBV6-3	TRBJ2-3	TGTGCCAGCAGTTACCCTGGGGCGCCAGATACGCAGTATTTT	CASSYPGAPDTQYF
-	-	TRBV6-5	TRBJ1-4	TGTGCCAGCACGCCCCGGGGGGGTGCTAATGAAAAACTGTTTTTT	CASTPRGGANEKLFF
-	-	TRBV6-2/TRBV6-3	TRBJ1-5	TGTGCCAGCAGTAACTTGGGGGGGGCCAGCAATCAGCCCCAGCATTTT	CASSNLGGASNQPQHF
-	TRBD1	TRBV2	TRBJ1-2	TGTGCCAGCAGTATTAGACAGGGGGGTGGTTATGGCTACACCTTC	CASSIRQGGGYGYTF
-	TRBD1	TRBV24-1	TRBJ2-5	TGTGCCACTGCCAGGGGGCCGCAAGAGACCCAGTACTTC	CATARGPQETQYF
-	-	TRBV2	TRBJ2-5	TGTGCCAGCAGTGACTCCAGAAAAGAGACCCAGTACTTC	CASSDSRKETQYF
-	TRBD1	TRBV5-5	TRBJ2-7	TGTGCCAGCAGCACCGGAGGACAGGGCTACGAGCAGTACTTC	CASSTGGQGYEQYF
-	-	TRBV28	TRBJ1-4	TGTGCCAGCAGTTTAGGGGGGGAAAAACTGTTTTTT	CASSLGGEKLFF
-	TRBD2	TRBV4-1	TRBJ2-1	TGCGCCAGCAGCTCGACGACTAGCGGGGGCTCCTACAATGAGCAGTTCTTC	CASSSTTSGGSYNEQFF
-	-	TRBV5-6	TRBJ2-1	TGTGCCAGCAGCTTGTCTCGCGGGGGCGAACGATTCTACAATGAGCAGTTCTTC	CASSLSRGGERFYNEQFF